This T cell receptor (beta chain) was identified during a study of response to subunit inactivated influenza vaccine. TCRdb recomputed calls from the RT-PCR reads with MiXCR, one row per CDR3 protein. The data contain some 540,000 distinct CDR3 sequences, less than 25% of them seen just once; the ten biggest clones take up 2.5% to 3.5%. The CDR3 runs 15 residues. Germline V gene data show CDR1 as SQVTM and CDR2 as ANQGSEA. The V end was cut by 5 bases, the J end by 1 base, with 17 bases between. These data are also associated with another study on T cells expressing NK-cell markers. That work adds: TCR beta cDNA was generated via 5'RACE template switching incorporating UMIs. The authors sequenced eight donors, of whom seven were HCMV-seropositive and one was seronegative.

This rearrangement joins TRBV29-1 to TRBJ1-1; possibly TRBD1 for D (5 bases). The material sequenced was CD4+ T cells sorted from PBMCs, taken 12 days after vaccination. This TCR came from a man aged 50-59 years who received an inactivated influenza vaccine. The CDR3 reads CSVSLGGVTNTEAFF. The CDR3 region has the DNA TGCAGCGTTTCCCTGGGGGGGGTGACGAACACTGAAGCTTTCTTT.